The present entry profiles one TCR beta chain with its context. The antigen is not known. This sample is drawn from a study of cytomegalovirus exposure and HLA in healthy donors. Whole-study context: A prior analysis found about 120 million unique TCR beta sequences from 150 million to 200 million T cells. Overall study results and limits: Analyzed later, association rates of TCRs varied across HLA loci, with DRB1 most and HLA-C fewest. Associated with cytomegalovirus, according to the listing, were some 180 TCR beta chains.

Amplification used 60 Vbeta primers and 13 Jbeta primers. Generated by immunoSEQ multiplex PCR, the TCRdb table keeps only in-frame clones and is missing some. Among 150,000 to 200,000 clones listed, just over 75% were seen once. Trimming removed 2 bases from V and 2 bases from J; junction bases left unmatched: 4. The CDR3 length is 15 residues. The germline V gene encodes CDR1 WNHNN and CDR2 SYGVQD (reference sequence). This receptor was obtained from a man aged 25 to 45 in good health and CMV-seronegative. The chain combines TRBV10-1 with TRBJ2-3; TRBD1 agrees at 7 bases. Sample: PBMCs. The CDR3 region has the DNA TGCGCCAGCAGTGAGGAAGGGGGCCCCACAGATACGCAGTATTTT. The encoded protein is CASSEEGGPTDTQYF.